This T cell receptor (beta chain) was captured by sequencing in a study of identical twins' blood T cells (dated by TCRdb to the early 2010s). Some background on the complete study: The approximately 12 libraries, six for the alpha chain and six for the beta chain, together yielded around 50 million Illumina reads. The study compared TCR alpha and beta chain repertoires of three pairs of monozygous twins using next-generation sequencing to assess genetic influence on repertoire formation.

From the cysteine up to the phenylalanine, the CDR3 has a length of 11 residues. Here the CDR3 DNA is all that survives: 33 bases in frame from base 1. Relative to germline, V is 7 bases shorter and J is 2 bases shorter, with 6 bases between their ends. CDR1 and CDR2 were assigned from the germline V gene (reference sequence) as MNHEY and SMNVEV. On this clonotype itself: This receptor's antigen is unknown. Per-nucleotide qualities are absent, and no much larger clonotype sits a single base away.

The protocol used for the library was 5' RACE. Sequencing relied on an Illumina Genome Analyzer IIx. To prepare the RNA-based TCR cDNA libraries, a previously described protocol was followed, with several modifications. Sample-specific barcodes were introduced on both ends of each TCR cDNA library during cDNA synthesis and amplification to prevent cross-contamination. In the paper's pipeline: Between about 90,000 and nearly 550,000 clonotypes were identified per individual, and about 2.2 to 4 million CDR3-containing reads were obtained per library. After reads with improper barcode index combinations were thrown out, a cloneset for each library was built using the MiTCR software. While assembling CDR3 clonotypes, MiTCR filtered or rescued low-quality reads and corrected PCR and sequencing errors. Artificial out-of-frame clonotypes were removed by being mapped to in-frame sequences, with one indel in the CDR3 allowed. Similarity in V and J gene usage between donors was calculated as the Jensen-Shannon divergence divided by the mean entropy. The raw public reads went through TCRdb reprocessing: fastp at Q25, MiXCR clone calling, in-frame beta chains kept. Each entry merges the rows of one CDR3 protein and shows their most common DNA and genes. Clone size and V and J calls follow TCRdb, not the original study. For this sample the table gives 300,000 to 450,000 distinct CDR3 sequences, of which roughly 27% were detected only once. About 6% of the sample is held by the ten biggest clonotypes.

The donors were six healthy women who made up three monozygous twin pairs. All three twin pairs had been reared together and were thought likely to have met the same infectious agents and vaccines. TCR cDNA libraries were prepared from RNA that was isolated from peripheral blood mononuclear cells. General findings and caveats noted by the study authors: The proposed role of the TCRalpha J segment in MHC recognition during thymic selection was stated to require validation by independent studies. How many CDR3 clonotypes two donors shared depended mainly on the product of their cloneset sizes, and the twins did not clearly stray from this trend. Among the most abundant TCRbeta clonotypes, every donor shared more CDR3 sequences with her own twin than with unrelated donors. Environmental influences could not be excluded as an explanation for twin similarity, since twins were reared together. V gene usage was reported to be markedly more similar within twin pairs than between unrelated donors, even among non-selected out-of-frame TCRbeta clonotypes.

Source material: PBMCs. The chain couples TRBV27 to TRBJ2-7, with the D gene not confidently named. The TCR was taken from a woman aged 18 to 55 in good health. The CDR3 protein is CASKDPYEQYF. The DNA reads as follows: TGTGCCAGCAAAGACCCCTACGAGCAGTACTTC.